This TCR beta chain was recovered during a study of blood T cell repertoires in COVID-19. About the research overall: There were acute and convalescent COVID-19 samples, and they came from the United States, Italy and Spain. PBMCs, B-cell-depleted T cells, or T cells provided the cDNA or gDNA that made up the material.

Per the original data handling: Reference gene primer amplification gave estimated nucleated cell counts. Here immunoSEQ multiplex PCR was the method, and the copy in TCRdb shows in-frame clones only, minus some. The D gene and trimming were derived from the DNA, and the V and J assignments and clone size from that table. The repertoire holds tens of thousands of clones, about four fifths seen once, with less than 7% in the top ten. Germline V CDR1 and CDR2: LNHDA, SQIVND (reference sequence). V was clipped by 3 bases and J by 3 bases; unmatched bases: 5. The CDR3 has 16 residues. Seattle researchers signed up patients amid active infection and tracked them longitudinally.

The specimen was peripheral blood. The sequence was obtained from a man in his sixties or seventies with COVID-19, enrolled during active disease. The J gene is TRBJ1-5, the V gene TRBV19; 10 bases are shared with TRBD1. DNA of the CDR3: TGTGCCAGTAGTATTGGGGGACAGGGGCACAATCAGCCCCAGCATTTT. Its protein is CASSIGGQGHNQPQHF.